Listed here are 10 T cell receptor beta chains from one sample, sequenced in a study of T-cell reconstitution after alpha-beta-depleted transplantation in children. The TCRbeta library was prepared with unique molecular identifiers. Each CDR3 protein is one row after TCRdb ran MiXCR on the PCR reads. Among 250,000 to 300,000 distinct CDR3 sequences listed, roughly 9.1% were seen once. Specimen: PBMCs, collected before TCRalphabeta/CD19-depleted stem cell transplant. These receptors were collected from a boy under two years old with acute myeloid leukemia, due to receive a stem cell transplant.

This clonotype has ten or more counts. The V gene is TRBV9, the J gene TRBJ2-6, with a possible D match to TRBD1 (6 bases). V dropped 0 bases and J dropped 0 bases, with 16 bases sitting between them. The CDR3 totals 19 residues. Germline V gives CDR1 SGDLS, CDR2 YYNGEE. The CDR3 coding sequence is TGTGCCAGCAGCGTAGCTCCGACAGGCCCCCTCTCTGGGGCCAACGTCCTGACTTTC. It yields the protein CASSVAPTGPLSGANVLTF.

The table lists this clonotype with many counts. V gene TRBV5-8 combines with J gene TRBJ2-1; D gene ambiguous. There are 15 residues in the CDR3. Deletions cut 1 base from V and 0 bases from J, with 8 bases between. Germline CDR1 and CDR2: SGHTS and YDEGEE. In DNA, the CDR3 is TGTGCCAGCAGCTTGTCCCTTTCCTCCTACAATGAGCAGTTCTTC. Its translation is CASSLSLSSYNEQFF.

This clonotype has a count of ten or more. The chain combines TRBV25-1 with TRBJ2-4; the D gene could be TRBD1 or TRBD2 (7 bases each). The CDR3 covers 14 residues. V shed 3 bases and J shed 3 bases, with 9 bases lying between them. Germline V CDR1 and CDR2: MGHDK, SYGVNS. The DNA for the CDR3 is TGTGCCAGCAGTGACAGGGGGGGCAAAAACATTCAGTACTTC. Translating it yields CASSDRGGKNIQYF.

To note about this clonotype: A read error may produce the germline difference seen at one junction end. The rearrangement uses TRBV20-1 and TRBJ2-2, with 15 positions matching TRBD2. The CDR3 loop spans 17 amino acids. CDR1 is DFQATT and CDR2 is SNEGSKA in the germline V gene (reference sequence). In nucleotides, the CDR3 is TGCAGTGCCAGAGGACTAGCGGGAGGGCTGAACACCGGGGAGCTGTTTTTT. Translating gives CSARGLAGGLNTGELFF.

This clonotype was observed at least ten times. The rearrangement links TRBV25-1 to TRBJ2-3; D gene ambiguous. The CDR3 contains 13 residues. V was shortened by 0 bases and J by 4 bases, with 5 bases between the two germline ends. Germline values: CDR1 MGHDK, CDR2 SYGVNS. The CDR3 spells CASSEYSADTQYF. CDR3 nucleotide sequence: TGTGCCAGCAGTGAATATTCGGCAGATACGCAGTATTTT.

This clonotype showed up many times. The chain joins TRBV12-3 or TRBV12-4 to TRBJ1-2; 7 positions agree with TRBD1. V trimming: 5 bases; J trimming: 4 bases; junction bases outside the gene matches: 4. CDR3 length equals 13 residues. CDR3: CASSPGQRYGYTF. DNA for the CDR3: TGTGCCAGCAGTCCGGGACAGCGCTATGGCTACACCTTC.

This clonotype was observed a handful of times. V gene TRBV20-1 combines with J gene TRBJ2-1, with unresolved D. The germline CDR1 and CDR2 sequences are DFQATT and SNEGSKA (reference sequence). The CDR3 consists of 15 residues. Trimming cost V 0 bases and J 3 bases, with 12 bases left between them. The CDR3: CSARDRRNFYNEQFF. The CDR3 nucleotides are TGCAGTGCTAGAGATAGGCGGAATTTCTACAATGAGCAGTTCTTC.

The table lists this clonotype with many counts. The chain is built from TRBV5-1 and TRBJ2-7, with D possibly being TRBD2 (5 bases). CDR3 size: 15 residues. CDR1 SGHRS and CDR2 YFSETQ come from the germline V gene. Trimming shortened V by 0 bases and J by 3 bases, and 13 bases separated the two germline ends. The CDR3 region has the DNA TGCGCCAGCAGCTTGGTAGGAGAGGGCGGCTACGAGCAGTACTTC. This encodes CASSLVGEGGYEQYF. The variable domain in full, with the rest retrieved from reference TRBV5-1 and TRBJ2-7, is KAGVTQTPRYLIKTRGQQVTLSCSPISGHRSVSWYQQTPGQGLQFLFEYFSETQRNKGNFPGRFSGRQFSNSRSEMNVSTLELGDSALYLCASSLVGEGGYEQYFGPGTRLTVT.

Ten or more counts support this clonotype. The chain carries TRBV20-1 and TRBJ2-4, with D possibly TRBD2 on 5 matching bases. Trimming pared 0 bases from V and 0 bases from J, leaving 12 bases between. CDR1 and CDR2 from the germline V gene are DFQATT and SNEGSKA (reference sequence). CDR3 length: 16 residues. CDR3 DNA: TGCAGTGCTAGAGATAGAGTGAGGGTAGCCAAAAACATTCAGTACTTC. It yields the protein CSARDRVRVAKNIQYF.

This clonotype appeared many times. The gene calls are TRBV7-9 and TRBJ2-6; D is ambiguous. CDR1 and CDR2 (germline): SEHNR, FQNEAQ (reference sequence). The CDR3 spans 15 residues. Trimming removed 1 base at V and 1 base at J, with 5 bases between. CDR3 in amino acids: CASSLDGSGANVLTF. DNA of the CDR3: TGTGCCAGCAGCTTAGACGGGTCTGGGGCCAACGTCCTGACTTTC. The variable domain in full, completed from reference TRBV7-9 and TRBJ2-6, reads DTGVSQNPRHKITKRGQNVTFRCDPISEHNRLYWYRQTLGQGPEFLTYFQNEAQLEKSRLLSDRFSAERPKGSFSTLEIQRTEQGDSAMYLCASSLDGSGANVLTFGAGSRLTVL.